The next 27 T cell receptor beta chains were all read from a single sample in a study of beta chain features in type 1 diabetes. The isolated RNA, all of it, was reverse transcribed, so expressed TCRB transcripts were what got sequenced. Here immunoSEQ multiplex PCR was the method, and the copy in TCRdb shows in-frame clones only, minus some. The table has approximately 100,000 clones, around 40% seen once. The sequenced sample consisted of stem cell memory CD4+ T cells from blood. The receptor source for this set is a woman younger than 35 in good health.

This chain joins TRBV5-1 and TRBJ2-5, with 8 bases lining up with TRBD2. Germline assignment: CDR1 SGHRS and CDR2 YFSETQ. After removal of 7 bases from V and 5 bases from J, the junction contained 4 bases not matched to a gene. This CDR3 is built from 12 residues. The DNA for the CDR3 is TGCGCCAGCTGGGGACTAGGGGAGACCCAGTACTTC. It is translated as CASWGLGETQYF.

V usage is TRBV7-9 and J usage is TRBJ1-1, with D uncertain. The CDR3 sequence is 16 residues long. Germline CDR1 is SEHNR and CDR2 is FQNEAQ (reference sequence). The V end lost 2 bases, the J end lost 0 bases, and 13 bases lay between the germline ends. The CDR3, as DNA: TGTGCCAGCAGCTTAAGTAGCTCAGCCATGAACACTGAAGCTTTCTTT. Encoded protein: CASSLSSSAMNTEAFF.

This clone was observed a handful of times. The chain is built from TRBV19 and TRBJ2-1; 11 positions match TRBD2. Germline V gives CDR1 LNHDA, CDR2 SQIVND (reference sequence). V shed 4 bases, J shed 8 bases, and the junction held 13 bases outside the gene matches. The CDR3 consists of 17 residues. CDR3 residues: CASSTLTSGTAGDEQFF. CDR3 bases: TGTGCCAGTAGTACTTTGACTAGCGGGACGGCTGGGGATGAGCAGTTCTTC.

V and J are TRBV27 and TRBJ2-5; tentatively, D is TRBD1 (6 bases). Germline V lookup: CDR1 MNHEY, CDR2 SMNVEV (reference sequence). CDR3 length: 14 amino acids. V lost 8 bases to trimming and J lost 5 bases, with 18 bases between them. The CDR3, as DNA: TGTGCCAGCTGCCCCAGAAACAGGGTCGAGACCCAGTACTTC. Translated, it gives CASCPRNRVETQYF.

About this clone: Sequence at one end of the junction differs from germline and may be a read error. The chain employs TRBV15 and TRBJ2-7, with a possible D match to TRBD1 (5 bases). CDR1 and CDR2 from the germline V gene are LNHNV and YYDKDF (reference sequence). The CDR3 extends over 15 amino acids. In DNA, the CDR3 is TGTGCCACCAGCAGACCAGGGCAGGGTCCCTACGCGCAGTACTTC. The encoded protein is CATSRPGQGPYAQYF. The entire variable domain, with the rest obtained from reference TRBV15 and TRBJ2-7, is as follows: DAMVIQNPRYQVTQFGKPVTLSCSQTLNHNVMYWYQQKSSQAPKLLFHYYDKDFNNEADTPDNFQSRRPNTSFCFLDIRSPGLGDTAMYLCATSRPGQGPYAQYFGPGTRLTVT.

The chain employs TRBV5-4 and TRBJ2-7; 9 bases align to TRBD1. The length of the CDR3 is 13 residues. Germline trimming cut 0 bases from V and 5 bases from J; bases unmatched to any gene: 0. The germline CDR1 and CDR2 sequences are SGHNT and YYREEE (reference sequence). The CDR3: CASSLGQGDEQYF. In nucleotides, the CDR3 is TGTGCCAGCAGCTTGGGACAGGGGGACGAGCAGTACTTC.

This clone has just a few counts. CDR3 DNA: TGTGCCAGCAGCCTTCAGTTGGGGCGTTACAATGAGCAGTTCTTC. This sequence encodes CASSLQLGRYNEQFF. J is TRBJ2-1 and V is TRBV9; possibly TRBD1 for D (5 bases). This CDR3 has 15 amino acids. V was pared by 4 bases and J by 4 bases, with 15 bases between. Germline lookup yields CDR1 SGDLS and CDR2 YYNGEE.

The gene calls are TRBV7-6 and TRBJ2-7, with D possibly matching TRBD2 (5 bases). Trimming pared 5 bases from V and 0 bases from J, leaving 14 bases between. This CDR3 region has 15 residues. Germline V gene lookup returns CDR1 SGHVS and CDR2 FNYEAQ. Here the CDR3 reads CASSPWGAPSYEQYF. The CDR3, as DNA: TGTGCCAGCAGCCCCTGGGGAGCACCCTCCTACGAGCAGTACTTC.

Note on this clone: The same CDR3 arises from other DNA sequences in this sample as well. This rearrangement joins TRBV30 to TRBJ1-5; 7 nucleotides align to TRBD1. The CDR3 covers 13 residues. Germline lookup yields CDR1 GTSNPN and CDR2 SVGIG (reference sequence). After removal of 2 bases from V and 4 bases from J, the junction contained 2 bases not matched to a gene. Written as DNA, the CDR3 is TGTGCCTGGAGTCGACAGGGAAATCAGCCCCAGCATTTT. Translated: CAWSRQGNQPQHF.

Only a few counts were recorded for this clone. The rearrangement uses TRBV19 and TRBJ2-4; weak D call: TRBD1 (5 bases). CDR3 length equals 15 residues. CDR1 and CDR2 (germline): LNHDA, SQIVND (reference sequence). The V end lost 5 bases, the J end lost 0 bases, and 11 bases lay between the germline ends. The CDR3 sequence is CASSGQGLAKNIQYF. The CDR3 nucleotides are TGTGCCAGTAGTGGTCAGGGTCTAGCCAAAAACATTCAGTACTTC.

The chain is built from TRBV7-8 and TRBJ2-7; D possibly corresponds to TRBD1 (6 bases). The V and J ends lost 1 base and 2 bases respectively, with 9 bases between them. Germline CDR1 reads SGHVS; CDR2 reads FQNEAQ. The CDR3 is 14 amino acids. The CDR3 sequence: CASSLEQGPYEQYF. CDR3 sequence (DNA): TGTGCCAGCAGCTTAGAACAGGGACCCTACGAGCAGTACTTC. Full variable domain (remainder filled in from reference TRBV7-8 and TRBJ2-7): GAGVSQSPRYKVAKRGQDVALRCDPISGHVSLFWYQQALGQGPEFLTYFQNEAQLDKSGLPSDRFFAERPEGSVSTLKIQRTQQEDSAVYLCASSLEQGPYEQYFGPGTRLTVT.

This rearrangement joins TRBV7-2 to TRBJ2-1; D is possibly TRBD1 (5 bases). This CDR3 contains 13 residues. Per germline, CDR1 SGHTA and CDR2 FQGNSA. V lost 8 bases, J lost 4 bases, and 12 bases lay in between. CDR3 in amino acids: CASQGIRYNEQFF. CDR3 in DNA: TGTGCCAGCCAGGGAATACGGTACAATGAGCAGTTCTTC.

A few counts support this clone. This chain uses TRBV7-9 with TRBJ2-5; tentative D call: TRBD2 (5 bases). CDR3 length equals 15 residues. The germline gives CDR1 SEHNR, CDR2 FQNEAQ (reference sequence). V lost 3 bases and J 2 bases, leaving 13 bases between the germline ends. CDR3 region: CASSLLATPQETQYF. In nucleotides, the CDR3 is TGTGCCAGCAGCTTGCTAGCAACCCCGCAAGAGACCCAGTACTTC.

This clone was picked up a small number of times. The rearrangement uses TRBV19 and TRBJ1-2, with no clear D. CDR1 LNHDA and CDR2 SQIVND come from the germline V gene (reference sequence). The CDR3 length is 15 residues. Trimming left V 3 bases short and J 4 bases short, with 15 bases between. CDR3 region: CASSISTVLFYGYTF. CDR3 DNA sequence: TGTGCCAGTAGTATCTCAACGGTCCTATTCTATGGCTACACCTTC.

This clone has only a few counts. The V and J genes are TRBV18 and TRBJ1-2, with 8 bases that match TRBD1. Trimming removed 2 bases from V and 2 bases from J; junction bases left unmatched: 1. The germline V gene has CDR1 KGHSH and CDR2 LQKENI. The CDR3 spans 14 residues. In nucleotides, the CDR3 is TGTGCCAGCTCACCAGGACAGGGAAACTATGGCTACACCTTC. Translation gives CASSPGQGNYGYTF.

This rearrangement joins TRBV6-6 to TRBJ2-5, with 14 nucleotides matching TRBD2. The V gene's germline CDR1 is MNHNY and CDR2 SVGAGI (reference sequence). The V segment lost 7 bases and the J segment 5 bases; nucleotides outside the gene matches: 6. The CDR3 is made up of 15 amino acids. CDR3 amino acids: CASTRTSGRWETQYF. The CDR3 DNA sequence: TGTGCCAGCACCCGGACTAGCGGGAGGTGGGAGACCCAGTACTTC.

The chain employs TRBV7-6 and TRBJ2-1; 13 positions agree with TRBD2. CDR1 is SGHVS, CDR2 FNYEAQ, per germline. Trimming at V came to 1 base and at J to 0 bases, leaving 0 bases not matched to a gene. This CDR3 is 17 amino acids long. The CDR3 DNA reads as TGTGCCAGCAGCTTAGGGACTAGCGGGAGCTCCTACAATGAGCAGTTCTTC. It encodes CASSLGTSGSSYNEQFF.

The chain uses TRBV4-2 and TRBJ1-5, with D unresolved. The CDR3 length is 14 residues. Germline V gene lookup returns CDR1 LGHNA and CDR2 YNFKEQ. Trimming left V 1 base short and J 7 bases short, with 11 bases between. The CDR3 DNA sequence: TGTGCCAGCAGCCAAGCGGAACGCGGCCAGCCCCAGCATTTT. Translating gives CASSQAERGQPQHF.

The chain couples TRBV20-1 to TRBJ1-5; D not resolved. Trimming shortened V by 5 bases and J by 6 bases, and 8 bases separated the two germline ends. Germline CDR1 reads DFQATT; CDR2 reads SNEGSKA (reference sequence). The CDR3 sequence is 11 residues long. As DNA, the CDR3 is TGCAGTGCTGCCGGGAGTCAGCCCCAGCATTTT. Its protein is CSAAGSQPQHF.

Here the CDR3 DNA reads TGTGCCAGCAGTTACTCCCCTCCCTACGAGCAGTACTTC. Protein product: CASSYSPPYEQYF. V and J are TRBV6-6 and TRBJ2-7; D gene ambiguous. Germline-derived CDR1 and CDR2 are MNHNY and SVGAGI (reference sequence). With 0 bases removed from V and 2 bases from J, the gap between germline ends came to 5 bases. The CDR3 length is 13 residues.

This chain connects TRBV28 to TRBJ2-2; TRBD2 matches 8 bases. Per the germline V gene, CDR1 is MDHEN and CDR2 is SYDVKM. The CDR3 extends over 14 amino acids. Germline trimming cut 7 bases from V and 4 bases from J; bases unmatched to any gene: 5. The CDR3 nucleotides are TGTGCCAGCACCTTCAGCGGGAGCACCGGGGAGCTGTTTTTT. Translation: CASTFSGSTGELFF.

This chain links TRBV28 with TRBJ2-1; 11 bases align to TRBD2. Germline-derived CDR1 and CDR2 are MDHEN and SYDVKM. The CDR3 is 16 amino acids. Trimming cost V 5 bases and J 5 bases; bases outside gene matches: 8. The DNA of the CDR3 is TGTGCCAGCAGTCCCCATAGCGGGAGGGCCGACAATGAGCAGTTCTTC. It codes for CASSPHSGRADNEQFF.

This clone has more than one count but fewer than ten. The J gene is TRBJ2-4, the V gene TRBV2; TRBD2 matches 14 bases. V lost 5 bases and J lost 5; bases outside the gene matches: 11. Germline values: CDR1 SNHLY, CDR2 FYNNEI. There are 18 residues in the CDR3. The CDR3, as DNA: TGTGCCAGCAGTCCCGTTCCGGGACTAGCGGGAGAGGAAAACATTCAGTACTTC. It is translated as CASSPVPGLAGEENIQYF.

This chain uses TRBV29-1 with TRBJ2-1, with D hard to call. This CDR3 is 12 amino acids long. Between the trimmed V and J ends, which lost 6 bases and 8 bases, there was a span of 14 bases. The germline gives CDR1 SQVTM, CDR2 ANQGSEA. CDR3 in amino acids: CSVAVLVDEQFF. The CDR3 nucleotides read TGCAGCGTAGCCGTCCTCGTTGATGAGCAGTTCTTC.

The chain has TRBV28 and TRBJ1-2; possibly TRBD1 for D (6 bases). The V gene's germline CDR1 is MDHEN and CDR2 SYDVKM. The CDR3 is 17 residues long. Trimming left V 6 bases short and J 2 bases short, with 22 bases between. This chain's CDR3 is CASRRAGARPKNYGYTF. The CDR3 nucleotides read TGTGCCAGCAGGCGAGCGGGGGCGCGGCCTAAAAACTATGGCTACACCTTC.

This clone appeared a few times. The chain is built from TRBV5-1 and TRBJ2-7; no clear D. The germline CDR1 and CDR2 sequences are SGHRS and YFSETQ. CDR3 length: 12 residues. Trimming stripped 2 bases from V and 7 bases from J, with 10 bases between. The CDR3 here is CASSFNPKEQYF. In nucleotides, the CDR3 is TGCGCCAGCAGCTTTAACCCTAAGGAGCAGTACTTC.

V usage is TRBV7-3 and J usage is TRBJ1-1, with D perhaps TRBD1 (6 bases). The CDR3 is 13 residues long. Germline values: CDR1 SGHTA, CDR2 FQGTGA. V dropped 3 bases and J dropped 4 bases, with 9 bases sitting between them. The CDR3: CASSFTGRTEAFF. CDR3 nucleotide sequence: TGTGCCAGCAGCTTCACAGGGCGCACTGAAGCTTTCTTT.